The 10 T cell receptor beta chains below all came from one sample that was sequenced in a study of technical replicates of blood from a few donors. Repertoires were generated with immunoSEQ multiplex PCR, while TCRdb's copy carries only in-frame clones and drops some. The table records 60,000 to 90,000 clones, approximately 97% of them present only once. Material for sequencing was T cells isolated from PBMCs. These receptors came from a human donor in good health.

The V gene is TRBV30, the J gene TRBJ2-4; the match to TRBD2 covers 14 bases. The CDR3 runs 14 residues. V lost 5 bases, J lost 3 bases, and 0 bases stayed unmatched. Per the germline V gene, CDR1 is GTSNPN and CDR2 is SVGIG (reference sequence). CDR3: CAWGTSGGKNIQYF. For the CDR3, the DNA is TGTGCCTGGGGGACTAGCGGGGGCAAAAACATTCAGTACTTC. Full variable domain (remainder filled in from reference TRBV30 and TRBJ2-4): SQTIHQWPATLVQPVGSPLSLECTVEGTSNPNLYWYRQAAGRGLQLLFYSVGIGQISSEVPQNLSASRPQDRQFILSSKKLLLSDSGFYLCAWGTSGGKNIQYFGAGTRLSVL.

The chain carries TRBV19 and TRBJ1-2; a possible D gene is TRBD1 (6 bases). Trimming left V 7 bases short and J 3 bases short, with 15 bases between. This CDR3 contains 14 residues. The germline gives CDR1 LNHDA, CDR2 SQIVND (reference sequence). The CDR3 sequence is CASIPGGADYGYTF. The CDR3 bases are TGTGCCAGTATTCCTGGGGGCGCAGACTATGGCTACACCTTC.

J is TRBJ1-1 and V is TRBV5-4; D uncertain. The length of the CDR3 is 16 residues. The germline CDR1 and CDR2 sequences are SGHNT and YYREEE (reference sequence). The V end was cut by 0 bases, the J end by 0 bases, with 12 bases between. CDR3 protein: CASSLAYDNMNTEAFF. The CDR3, as DNA: TGTGCCAGCAGCTTGGCATACGACAATATGAACACTGAAGCTTTCTTT.

As DNA, the CDR3 is TGTGCAAGTCGCTTAGAGGAATTCGGGGAAGAGACCCAGTACTTC. This translates into CASRLEEFGEETQYF. This sequence joins TRBV12-2 and TRBJ2-5; the DNA was not used to check the table's D call, TRBD2. TRBV12-2 is recorded as a pseudogene. The CDR3 length is 15 residues.

The rearrangement links TRBV27 to TRBJ2-1; 9 positions match TRBD2. CDR1 MNHEY and CDR2 SMNVEV come from the germline V gene (reference sequence). J lost 5 bases, V lost 7 bases, and 3 bases had no gene match. This CDR3 has 13 amino acids. The CDR3 DNA follows: TGTGCCAGCAAGCTAGCGGGGCACAATGAGCAGTTCTTC. This codes for CASKLAGHNEQFF.

V gene TRBV29-1 combines with J gene TRBJ1-5; D is uncertain. The V end was cut by 4 bases, the J end by 3 bases, with 10 bases between. Per germline, CDR1 SQVTM and CDR2 ANQGSEA. The CDR3 runs to 13 residues. CDR3 sequence (DNA): TGCAGCGTTGGTCAGGTTTCCAATCAGCCCCAGCATTTT. This translates into CSVGQVSNQPQHF.

V and J are TRBV19 and TRBJ2-2; 7 positions match TRBD1. The germline CDR1 and CDR2 sequences are LNHDA and SQIVND (reference sequence). V shed 7 bases and J 5 bases; nucleotides not matched to a gene: 13. The CDR3 has 16 residues. CDR3 loop: CASTADRVEETGELFF. In DNA, the CDR3 is TGTGCCAGTACCGCTGACAGGGTTGAGGAGACCGGGGAGCTGTTTTTT.

The chain links TRBV6-5 to TRBJ2-7; unclear D gene. Germline V gives CDR1 MNHEY, CDR2 SVGAGI. This CDR3 has 13 amino acids. In DNA form, the CDR3 reads TGTGCTAGACCCCCCTGTTGGAGATACGAGCAGTACTTC. This sequence encodes CARPPCWRYEQYF.

The rearrangement joins TRBV7-9 to TRBJ2-3, with TRBD2 as a possible D gene (6 bases). Germline V gene data show CDR1 as SEHNR and CDR2 as FQNEAQ (reference sequence). The CDR3 is made up of 18 amino acids. Trimming cost V 5 bases and J 2 bases, with 23 bases left between them. CDR3 coding DNA: TGTGCCAGCAGCGGGGGGAGACCGGGACTCAGAGTCACAGATACGCAGTATTTT. Translated, it gives CASSGGRPGLRVTDTQYF.

The rearrangement uses TRBV30 and TRBJ2-1; 7 nucleotides match TRBD2. There are 15 residues in the CDR3. Germline V gene data show CDR1 as GTSNPN and CDR2 as SVGIG (reference sequence). The trim removed 0 bases at V and 2 bases at J, leaving 4 bases unmatched. The CDR3, as DNA: TGTGCCTGGAGTGTGGGCGGGGGTCCCTACAATGAGCAGTTCTTC. This translates into CAWSVGGGPYNEQFF.